The clone carrying this TCR beta chain has more than one count but fewer than ten. What it binds is unknown. The CDR3 consists of 13 residues. The germline V gene encodes CDR1 SGHNT and CDR2 YYREEE (reference sequence). V lost 3 bases and J 9 bases, leaving 12 bases between the germline ends. The data originate from a study of cytomegalovirus exposure and HLA in healthy donors. Study-wide results and limits: Many donors shared some public TCRs, even though most TCR sequences were rare.

The PCR contained 60 Vbeta and 13 Jbeta primers. Repertoires were generated with immunoSEQ multiplex PCR, while TCRdb's copy carries only in-frame clones and drops some. The table has some 140,000 clones, over 65% seen once. This TCR came from a man in his forties in good health and CMV-seronegative. This rearrangement joins TRBV5-4 to TRBJ2-2; D call uncertain. Sample: PBMCs. CDR3 loop: CASSSQVQRELFF. Written as DNA, the CDR3 is TGTGCCAGCAGCTCGCAGGTTCAGAGGGAGCTGTTTTTT.